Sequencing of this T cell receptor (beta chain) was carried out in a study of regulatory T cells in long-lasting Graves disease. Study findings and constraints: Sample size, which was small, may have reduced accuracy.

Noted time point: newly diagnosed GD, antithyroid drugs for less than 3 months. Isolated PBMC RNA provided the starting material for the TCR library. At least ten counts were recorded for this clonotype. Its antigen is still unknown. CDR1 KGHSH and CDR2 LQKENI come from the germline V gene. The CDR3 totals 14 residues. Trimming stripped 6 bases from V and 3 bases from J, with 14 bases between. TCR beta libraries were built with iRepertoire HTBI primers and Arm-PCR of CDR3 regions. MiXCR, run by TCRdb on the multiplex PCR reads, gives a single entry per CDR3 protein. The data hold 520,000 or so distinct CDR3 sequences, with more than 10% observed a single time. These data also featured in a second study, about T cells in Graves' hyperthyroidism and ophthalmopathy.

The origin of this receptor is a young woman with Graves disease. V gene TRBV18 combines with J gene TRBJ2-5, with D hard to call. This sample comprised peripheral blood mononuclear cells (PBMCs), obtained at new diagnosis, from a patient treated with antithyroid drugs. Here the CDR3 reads CASSLTLGKETQYF. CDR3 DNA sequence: TGTGCCAGCTCCTTAACCTTGGGAAAAGAGACCCAGTACTTC.